The entry that follows covers one T cell receptor beta chain sequence. The sample originates from a study of blood T cell repertoires in COVID-19. On the study more broadly: PBMCs, B-cell-depleted T cells, or T cells were the source of the cDNA or gDNA that made up the material.

Per the study methods: Reference gene primer amplification gave nucleated cell count estimates. Measured with immunoSEQ multiplex PCR; TCRdb has only the in-frame clones, and not every one. D and trimming come from the DNA, and the V and J calls and clone size come from that table. The table has fewer than 250,000 clones, 88% seen once. The source is a man younger than 40 with acute or convalescent COVID-19. The source material was peripheral blood.

This CDR3 reads CASSYLGFGGPPYGYTF. DNA of the CDR3: TGTGCCAGCAGTTACTTGGGGTTCGGGGGTCCCCCCTATGGCTACACCTTC. The chain employs TRBV6-2 or TRBV6-3 and TRBJ1-2; possibly TRBD1 for D (5 bases). V was cut by 1 base and J by 4 bases, with 19 bases left in between. The CDR3 is 17 amino acids. Germline V CDR1 and CDR2: MNHEY, SVGEGT.